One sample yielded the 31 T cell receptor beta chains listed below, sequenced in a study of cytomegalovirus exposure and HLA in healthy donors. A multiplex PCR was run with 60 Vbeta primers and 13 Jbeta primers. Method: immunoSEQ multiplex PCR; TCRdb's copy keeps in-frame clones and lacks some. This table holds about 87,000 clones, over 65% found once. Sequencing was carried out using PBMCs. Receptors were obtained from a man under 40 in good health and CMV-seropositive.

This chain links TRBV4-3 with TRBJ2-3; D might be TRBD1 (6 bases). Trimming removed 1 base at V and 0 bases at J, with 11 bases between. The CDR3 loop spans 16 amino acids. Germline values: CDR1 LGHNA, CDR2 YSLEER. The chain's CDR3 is CASSQAWGRSTDTQYF. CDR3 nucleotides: TGCGCCAGCAGCCAAGCTTGGGGGCGAAGCACAGATACGCAGTATTTT.

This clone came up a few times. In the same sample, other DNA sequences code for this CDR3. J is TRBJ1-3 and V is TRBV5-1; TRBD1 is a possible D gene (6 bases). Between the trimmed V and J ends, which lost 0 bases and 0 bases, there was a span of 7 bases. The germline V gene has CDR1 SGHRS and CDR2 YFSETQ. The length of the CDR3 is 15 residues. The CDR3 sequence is CASSLGTVSGNTIYF. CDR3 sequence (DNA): TGCGCCAGCAGCTTGGGGACAGTCTCTGGAAACACCATATATTTT.

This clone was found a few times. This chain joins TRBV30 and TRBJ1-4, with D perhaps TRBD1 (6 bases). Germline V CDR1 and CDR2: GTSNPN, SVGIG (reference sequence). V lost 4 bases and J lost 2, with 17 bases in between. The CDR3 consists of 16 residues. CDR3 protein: CAWTPQGLETNEKLFF. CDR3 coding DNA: TGTGCCTGGACCCCACAGGGTTTGGAGACTAATGAAAAACTGTTTTTT.

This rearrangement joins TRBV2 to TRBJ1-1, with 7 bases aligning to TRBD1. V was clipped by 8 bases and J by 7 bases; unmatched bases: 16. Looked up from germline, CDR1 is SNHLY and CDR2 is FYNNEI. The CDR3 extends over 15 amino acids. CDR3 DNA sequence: TGTGCCAGCGGGAACCTTCAGGGGGGAGGAAGTGAAGCTTTCTTT. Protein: CASGNLQGGGSEAFF.

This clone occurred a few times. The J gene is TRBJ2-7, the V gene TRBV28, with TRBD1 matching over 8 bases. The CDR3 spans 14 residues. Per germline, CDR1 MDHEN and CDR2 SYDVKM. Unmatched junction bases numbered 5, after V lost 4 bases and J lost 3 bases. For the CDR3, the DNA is TGTGCCAGCAGTTGGACAGGGTTCGACTACGAGCAGTACTTC. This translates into CASSWTGFDYEQYF.

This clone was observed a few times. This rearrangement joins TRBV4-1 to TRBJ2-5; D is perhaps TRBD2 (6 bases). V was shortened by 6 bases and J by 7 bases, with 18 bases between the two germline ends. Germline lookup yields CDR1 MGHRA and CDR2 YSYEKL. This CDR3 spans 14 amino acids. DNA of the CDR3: TGCGCCAGCAGTCTAAGCCCAATGGGGGGGACCCAGTACTTC. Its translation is CASSLSPMGGTQYF.

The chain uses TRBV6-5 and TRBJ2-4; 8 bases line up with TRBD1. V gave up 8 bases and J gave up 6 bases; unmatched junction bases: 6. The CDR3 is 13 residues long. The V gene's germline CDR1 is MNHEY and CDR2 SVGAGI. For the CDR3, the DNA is TGTGCCAGCCGGACAGGGTACGGAAACATTCAGTACTTC. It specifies CASRTGYGNIQYF.

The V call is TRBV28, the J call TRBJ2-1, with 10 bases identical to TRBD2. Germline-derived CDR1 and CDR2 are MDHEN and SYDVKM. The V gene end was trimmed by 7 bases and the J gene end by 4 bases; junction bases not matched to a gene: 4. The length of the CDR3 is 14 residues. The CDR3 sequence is CASIWTSGYNEQFF. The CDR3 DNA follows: TGTGCCAGCATCTGGACTAGCGGTTACAATGAGCAGTTCTTC.

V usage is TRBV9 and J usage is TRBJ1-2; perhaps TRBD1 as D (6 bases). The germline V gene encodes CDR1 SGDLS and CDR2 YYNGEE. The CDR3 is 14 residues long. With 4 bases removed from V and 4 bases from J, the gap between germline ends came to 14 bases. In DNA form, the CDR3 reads TGTGCCAGCAGCAATACAGGGTTTGGCTATGGCTACACCTTC. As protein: CASSNTGFGYGYTF. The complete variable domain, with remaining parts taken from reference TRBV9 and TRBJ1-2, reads DSGVTQTPKHLITATGQRVTLRCSPRSGDLSVYWYQQSLDQGLQFLIQYYNGEERAKGNILERFSAQQFPDLHSELNLSSLELGDSALYFCASSNTGFGYGYTFGSGTRLTVV.

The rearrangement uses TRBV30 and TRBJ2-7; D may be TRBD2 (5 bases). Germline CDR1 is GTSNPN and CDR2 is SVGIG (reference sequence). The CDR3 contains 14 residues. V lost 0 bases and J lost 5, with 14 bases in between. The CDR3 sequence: CAWSVGVYGDEQYF. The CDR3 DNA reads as TGTGCCTGGAGTGTGGGAGTCTACGGGGACGAGCAGTACTTC. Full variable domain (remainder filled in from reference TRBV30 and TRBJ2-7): SQTIHQWPATLVQPVGSPLSLECTVEGTSNPNLYWYRQAAGRGLQLLFYSVGIGQISSEVPQNLSASRPQDRQFILSSKKLLLSDSGFYLCAWSVGVYGDEQYFGPGTRLTVT.

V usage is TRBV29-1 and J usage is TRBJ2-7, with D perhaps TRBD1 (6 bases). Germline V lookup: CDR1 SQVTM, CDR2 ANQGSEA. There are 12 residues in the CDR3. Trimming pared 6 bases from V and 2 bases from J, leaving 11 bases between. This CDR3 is CSVGGMAYEQYF. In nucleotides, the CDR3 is TGCAGCGTAGGGGGTATGGCCTACGAGCAGTACTTC.

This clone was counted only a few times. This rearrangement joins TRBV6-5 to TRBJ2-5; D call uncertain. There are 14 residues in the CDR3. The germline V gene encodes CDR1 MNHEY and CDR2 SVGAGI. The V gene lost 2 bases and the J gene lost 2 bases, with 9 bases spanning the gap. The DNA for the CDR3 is TGTGCCAGCAGTTACGTCCAGGAACAAGAGACCCAGTACTTC. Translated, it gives CASSYVQEQETQYF.

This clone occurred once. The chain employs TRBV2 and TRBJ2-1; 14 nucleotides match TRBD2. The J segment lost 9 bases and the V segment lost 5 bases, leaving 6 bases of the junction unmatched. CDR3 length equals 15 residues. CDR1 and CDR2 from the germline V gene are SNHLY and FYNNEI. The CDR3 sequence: CASSKTSGRGGEQFF. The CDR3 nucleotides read TGTGCCAGCAGTAAGACTAGCGGGAGGGGTGGTGAGCAGTTCTTC.

For the CDR3, the DNA is TGTGCCAGCAGTTACTCGTACAACCAAGAGACCCAGTACTTC. Translating it yields CASSYSYNQETQYF. The V and J genes are TRBV6-6 and TRBJ2-5, with no clear D. The CDR3 sequence is 14 residues long. Germline V gene data show CDR1 as MNHNY and CDR2 as SVGAGI (reference sequence). V was shortened by 0 bases and J by 0 bases, with 5 bases between the two germline ends.

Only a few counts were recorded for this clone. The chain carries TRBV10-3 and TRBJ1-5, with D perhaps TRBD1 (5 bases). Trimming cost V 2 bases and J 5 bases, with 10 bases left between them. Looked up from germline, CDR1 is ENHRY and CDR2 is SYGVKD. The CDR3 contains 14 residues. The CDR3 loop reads CAISEAGYDQPQHF. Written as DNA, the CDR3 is TGTGCCATCAGTGAGGCAGGGTATGATCAGCCCCAGCATTTT.

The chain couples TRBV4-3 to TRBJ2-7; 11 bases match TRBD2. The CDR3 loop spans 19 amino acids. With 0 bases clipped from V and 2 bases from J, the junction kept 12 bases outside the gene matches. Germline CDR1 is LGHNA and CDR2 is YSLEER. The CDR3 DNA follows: TGCGCCAGCAGCCAAGATCGACCCCCACGTAGCGGGAGGGCCTACGAGCAGTACTTC. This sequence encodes CASSQDRPPRSGRAYEQYF.

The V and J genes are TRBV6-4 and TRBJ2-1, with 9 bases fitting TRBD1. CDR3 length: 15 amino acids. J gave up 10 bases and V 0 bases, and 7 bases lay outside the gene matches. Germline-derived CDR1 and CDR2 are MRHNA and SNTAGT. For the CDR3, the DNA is TGTGCCAGCAGTGACTCAAGGGGGACAGGGAGGGAGCAGTTCTTC. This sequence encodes CASSDSRGTGREQFF.

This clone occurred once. The CDR3 DNA reads as TGTGCCAGCAGTTACTCAGGGGATCAGCCCCAGCATTTT. Translating gives CASSYSGDQPQHF. This rearrangement joins TRBV6-5 to TRBJ1-5; D is possibly TRBD1 (5 bases). V dropped 0 bases and J dropped 5 bases, with 5 bases sitting between them. Germline assignment: CDR1 MNHEY and CDR2 SVGAGI. The CDR3 runs 13 residues.

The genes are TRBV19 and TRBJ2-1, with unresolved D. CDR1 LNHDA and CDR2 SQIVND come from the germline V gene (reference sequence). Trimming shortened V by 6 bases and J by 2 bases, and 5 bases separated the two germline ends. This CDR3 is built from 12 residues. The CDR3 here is CASSLTYNEQFF. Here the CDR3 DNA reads TGTGCCAGTAGCCTTACCTACAATGAGCAGTTCTTC.

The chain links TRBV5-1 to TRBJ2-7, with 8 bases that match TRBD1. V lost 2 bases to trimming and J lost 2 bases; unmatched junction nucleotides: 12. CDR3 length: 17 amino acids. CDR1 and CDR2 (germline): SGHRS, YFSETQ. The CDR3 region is CASSLPRTGRGAYEQYF. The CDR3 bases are TGCGCCAGCAGCTTACCCCGGACAGGGCGGGGTGCCTACGAGCAGTACTTC.

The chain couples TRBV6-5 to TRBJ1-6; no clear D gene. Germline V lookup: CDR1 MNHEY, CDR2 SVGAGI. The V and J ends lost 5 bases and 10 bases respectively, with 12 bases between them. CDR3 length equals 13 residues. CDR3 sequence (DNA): TGTGCCAGCAGTGGCCGAATATTCTCACCCCTCCACTTT. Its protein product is CASSGRIFSPLHF.

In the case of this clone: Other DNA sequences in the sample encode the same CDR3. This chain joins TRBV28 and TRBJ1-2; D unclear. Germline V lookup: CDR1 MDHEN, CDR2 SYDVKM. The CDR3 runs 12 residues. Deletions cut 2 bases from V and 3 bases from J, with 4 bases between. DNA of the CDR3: TGTGCCAGCAGTTTACGGGACTATGGCTACACCTTC. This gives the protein CASSLRDYGYTF.

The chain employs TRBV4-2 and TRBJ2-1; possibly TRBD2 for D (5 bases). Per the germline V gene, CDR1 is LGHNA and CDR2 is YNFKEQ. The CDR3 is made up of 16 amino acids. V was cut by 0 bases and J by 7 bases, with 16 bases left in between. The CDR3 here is CASSQDESSGVNEQFF. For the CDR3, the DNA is TGTGCCAGCAGCCAAGATGAATCATCCGGGGTGAATGAGCAGTTCTTC.

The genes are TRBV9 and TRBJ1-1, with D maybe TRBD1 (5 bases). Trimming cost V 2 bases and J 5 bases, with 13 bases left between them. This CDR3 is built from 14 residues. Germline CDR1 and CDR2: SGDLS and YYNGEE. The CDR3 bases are TGTGCCAGCAGCGTCGGGAGGGGCGGGACTGAAGCTTTCTTT. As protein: CASSVGRGGTEAFF.

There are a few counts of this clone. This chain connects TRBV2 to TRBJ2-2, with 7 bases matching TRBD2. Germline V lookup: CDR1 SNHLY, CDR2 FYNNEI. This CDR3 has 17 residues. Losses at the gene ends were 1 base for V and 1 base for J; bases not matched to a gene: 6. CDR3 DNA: TGTGCCAGCAGTGAAGGGGGGAGGGACCGGAACACCGGGGAGCTGTTTTTT. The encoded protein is CASSEGGRDRNTGELFF.

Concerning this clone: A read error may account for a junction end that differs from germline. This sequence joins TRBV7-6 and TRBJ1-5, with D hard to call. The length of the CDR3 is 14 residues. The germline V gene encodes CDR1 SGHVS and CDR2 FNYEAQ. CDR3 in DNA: TGTGCCAGCAGCTTAGGACGGACTAATCAGCCCCAGAATTTT. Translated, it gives CASSLGRTNQPQNF.

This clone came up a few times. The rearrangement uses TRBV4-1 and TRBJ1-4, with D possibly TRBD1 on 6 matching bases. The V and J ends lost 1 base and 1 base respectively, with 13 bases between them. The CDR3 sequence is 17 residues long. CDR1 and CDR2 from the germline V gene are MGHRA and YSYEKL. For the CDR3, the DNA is TGCGCCAGCAGCCAAGGACGGGGGGCAGAAACTAATGAAAAACTGTTTTTT. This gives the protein CASSQGRGAETNEKLFF.

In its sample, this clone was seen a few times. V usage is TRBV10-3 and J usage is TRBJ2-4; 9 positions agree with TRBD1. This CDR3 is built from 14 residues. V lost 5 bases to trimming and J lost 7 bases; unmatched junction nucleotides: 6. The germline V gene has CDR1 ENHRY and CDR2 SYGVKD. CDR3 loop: CAISLDRGGNIQYF. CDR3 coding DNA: TGTGCCATCAGTCTAGACAGGGGGGGTAACATTCAGTACTTC.

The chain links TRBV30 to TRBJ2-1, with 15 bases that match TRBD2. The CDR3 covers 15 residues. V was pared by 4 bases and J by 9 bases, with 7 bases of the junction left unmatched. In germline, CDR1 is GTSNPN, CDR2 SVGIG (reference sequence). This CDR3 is CAWTWTSGREGEQFF. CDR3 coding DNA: TGTGCCTGGACTTGGACTAGCGGGAGGGAGGGTGAGCAGTTCTTC.

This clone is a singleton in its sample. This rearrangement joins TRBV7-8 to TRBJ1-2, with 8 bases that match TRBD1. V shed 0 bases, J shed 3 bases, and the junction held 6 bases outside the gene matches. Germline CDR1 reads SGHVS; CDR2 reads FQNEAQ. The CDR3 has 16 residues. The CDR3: CASSLAGTGGDYGYTF. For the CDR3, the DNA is TGTGCCAGCAGCTTAGCCGGTACAGGGGGGGACTATGGCTACACCTTC. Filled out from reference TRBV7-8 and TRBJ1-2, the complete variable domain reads GAGVSQSPRYKVAKRGQDVALRCDPISGHVSLFWYQQALGQGPEFLTYFQNEAQLDKSGLPSDRFFAERPEGSVSTLKIQRTQQEDSAVYLCASSLAGTGGDYGYTFGSGTRLTVV.

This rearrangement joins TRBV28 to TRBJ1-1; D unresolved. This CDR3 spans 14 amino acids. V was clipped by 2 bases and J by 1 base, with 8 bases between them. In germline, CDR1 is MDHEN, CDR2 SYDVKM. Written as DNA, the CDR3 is TGTGCCAGCAGTTTAAACGAGGGGAACACTGAAGCTTTCTTT. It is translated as CASSLNEGNTEAFF.